Sequencing of this T cell receptor (beta chain) was carried out in a study of T cell repertoires in cytomegalovirus infection. Study in general: Based on public TCR beta signatures, there were indications of CMV infection and of a matching HLA type.

This clonotype was counted only a few times. Antigen specificity is unknown. TCRdb processed the reads anew with MiXCR; each CDR3 protein has one entry. This sample has some 680,000 distinct CDR3 sequences; approximately 34% occur once, and the top ten carry around 2.6%. Germline values: CDR1 MNHNS, CDR2 SASEGT. The germline V and J ends were trimmed by 1 base and 4 bases, with 11 bases remaining between them. The length of the CDR3 is 16 residues. Study observations and caveats: Adding up the frequency of public TCR beta families identified people who carried CMV plus the relevant HLA. HLA-C-restricted, CMV-specific TCR beta clonotypes were dominant ex vivo.

Sequenced: PBMCs. This sequence joins TRBV6-1 and TRBJ2-6; TRBD1 might be the D (5 bases). This receptor was taken from a human donor in good health (CMV status not recorded). Some clones in this sample may be carry-over from other donors' samples. This chain's CDR3 is CASSEGAGSGANVLTF. The CDR3 DNA is TGTGCCAGCAGTGAAGGCGCAGGGTCCGGGGCCAACGTCCTGACTTTC.